A selection of T cell receptor beta chains follows, all from one sample in a study of blood T cells in healthy people across ages. MiXCR, run by TCRdb on the 5' RACE reads, gives a single entry per CDR3 protein. The sample yields 1.2 million to 1.5 million distinct CDR3 sequences, around 59% seen once. Sequencing was performed on blood. Every receptor here comes from a man aged 18 to 30 in good health. CDR3s include the opening cysteine and the closing phenylalanine or tryptophan. D genes are given only for firm matches. A clone size is listed for some rows: how often the clone was seen (once, few, many), or a class if it is expanded.

V: TRBV29-1
size: NA
J: TRBJ2-5
D: NA
DNA: TGCAGCGGGGGGGACAGACTCCAAGAGACCCAGTACTTC
CDR3: CSGGDRLQETQYF

V: TRBV12-3/TRBV12-4
size: few
J: TRBJ1-1
D: TRBD1
DNA: TGTGCCAGCAGTCCCACCGCAGGGGGTACTGAAGCTTTCTTT
CDR3: CASSPTAGGTEAFF

V: TRBV7-9
size: NA
J: TRBJ1-4
D: NA
DNA: TGTGCCAGCAGACATACACGGGACGCTGAAAAACTGTTTTTT
CDR3: CASRHTRDAEKLFF

V: TRBV7-8
size: NA
J: TRBJ2-5
D: NA
DNA: TGTGCCAGCAGCGCGGTGTGGGGATTGCAAGAGACCCAGTACTTC
CDR3: CASSAVWGLQETQYF

V: TRBV29-1
size: few
J: TRBJ2-1
D: NA
DNA: TGCAGCGTTCCCGGGACGACGGTCAATGAGCAGTTCTTC
CDR3: CSVPGTTVNEQFF

V: TRBV9
size: NA
J: TRBJ2-1
D: TRBD2
DNA: TGTGCCAGCAGCGCCGGACTAGCGGGAGGGCCCTACAATGAGCAGTTCTTC
CDR3: CASSAGLAGGPYNEQFF

V: TRBV6-5
size: NA
J: TRBJ1-6
D: NA
DNA: TGTGCCAGCAACCGGGGGCAAAATTCACCCCTCCACTTT
CDR3: CASNRGQNSPLHF

V: TRBV4-2
size: few
J: TRBJ2-7
D: TRBD2
DNA: TGTGCCAGCAGCCCAGAAAGCGGGAGTCTCTCCTACGAGCAGTACTTC
CDR3: CASSPESGSLSYEQYF

V: TRBV12-3/TRBV12-4
size: NA
J: TRBJ2-3
D: NA
DNA: TGTGCCAGCAGTGCGTTGGGAGGTGTGTTGGATACGCAGTATTTT
CDR3: CASSALGGVLDTQYF

V: TRBV29-1
size: NA
J: TRBJ1-4
D: TRBD1
DNA: TGCAGCGCCAGGGGGGTTCTGGCTGAAAAACTGTTTTTT
CDR3: CSARGVLAEKLFF

V: TRBV7-8
size: NA
J: TRBJ2-7
D: TRBD2
DNA: TGTGCCAGCAGCTGGACTAGCGGGATTGACGAGCAGTACTTC
CDR3: CASSWTSGIDEQYF

V: TRBV27
size: NA
J: TRBJ2-2
D: NA
DNA: TGTGCCAGCAGTCCCGCTGGGTACGGGGAGCTGTTTTTT
CDR3: CASSPAGYGELFF

V: TRBV7-2
size: NA
J: TRBJ2-4
D: NA
DNA: TGTGCCAGCAGCTTACTAGAAGCCAAAAACATTCAGTACTTC
CDR3: CASSLLEAKNIQYF

V: TRBV4-3
size: NA
J: TRBJ2-2
D: NA
DNA: TGCGCCAGCGGCCAAGAAGGCGGAGAGAACACCGGGGAGCTGTTTTTT
CDR3: CASGQEGGENTGELFF

V: TRBV6-2/TRBV6-3
size: NA
J: TRBJ2-3
D: NA
DNA: TGTGCCAGCAGTCGACAGGAGGCATCGGATACGCAGTATTTT
CDR3: CASSRQEASDTQYF

V: TRBV29-1
size: few
J: TRBJ2-7
D: TRBD1
DNA: TGCAGCGTCTCCGGGACAGGTACCTACGAGCAGTACTTC
CDR3: CSVSGTGTYEQYF

V: TRBV12-3/TRBV12-4
size: NA
J: TRBJ1-1
D: TRBD1
DNA: TGTGCCAGCAATTTATTGCCAGGGGGCGGGAGTACTGAAGCTTTCTTT
CDR3: CASNLLPGGGSTEAFF

V: TRBV15
size: few
J: TRBJ2-3
D: TRBD2
DNA: TGTGCCACCCACACTGGGACTAGCGCGTCAGATACGCAGTATTTT
CDR3: CATHTGTSASDTQYF

V: TRBV4-1
size: NA
J: TRBJ1-2
D: TRBD1
DNA: TGCGCCAGCAGCAGCACGACAGGGGAAGGCTATGGCTACACCTTC
CDR3: CASSSTTGEGYGYTF

V: TRBV6-6
size: few
J: TRBJ1-2
D: TRBD1
DNA: TGTGCCAGCAGACAGCCGGGACAGGGGGACGATGGCTACACCTTC
CDR3: CASRQPGQGDDGYTF

V: TRBV12-3/TRBV12-4
size: NA
J: TRBJ2-3
D: TRBD1
DNA: TGTGCCAGCAGTTTAAGTCCCCCGGGGCAGGGGGAGGATACGCAGTATTTT
CDR3: CASSLSPPGQGEDTQYF

V: TRBV5-5
size: few
J: TRBJ2-7
D: NA
DNA: TGTGCCAGCAGACGTGAGACCACCTACGAGCAGTACTTC
CDR3: CASRRETTYEQYF

V: TRBV12-5
size: NA
J: TRBJ2-3
D: NA
DNA: TGTGCTAGTGGCCTTAGTCCAGATACGCAGTATTTT
CDR3: CASGLSPDTQYF

V: TRBV14
size: NA
J: TRBJ1-2
D: NA
DNA: TGTGCCAGCAGCCAAGACAGCGTCAAGGAATGGCGTTATGGCTACACCTTC
CDR3: CASSQDSVKEWRYGYTF

V: TRBV27
size: NA
J: TRBJ1-5
D: NA
DNA: TGTGCCAGCAGTTTAATTTCGGGTGGTGGCAATCAGCCCCAGCATTTT
CDR3: CASSLISGGGNQPQHF

V: TRBV6-2/TRBV6-3
size: few
J: TRBJ2-7
D: NA
DNA: TGTGCCAGCAGGCAAATGGACGGGGCCGACGAGCAGTACTTC
CDR3: CASRQMDGADEQYF

V: TRBV12-3/TRBV12-4
size: few
J: TRBJ2-7
D: NA
DNA: TGCGCCAGCAGCCCGGGATCCCCCTACGAGCAGTACTTC
CDR3: CASSPGSPYEQYF

V: TRBV11-2
size: once
J: TRBJ2-7
D: TRBD2
DNA: TGTGCCAGCAGCGGCCAGCGGGGGGCTGCGCTGTACGAGCAGTACTTC
CDR3: CASSGQRGAALYEQYF

V: TRBV2
size: NA
J: TRBJ2-3
D: TRBD2
DNA: TGTGCCAGCAGGGATCGAGCGGGAACTGCGCAGTATTTT
CDR3: CASRDRAGTAQYF

V: TRBV15
size: NA
J: TRBJ2-7
D: NA
DNA: TGTGCCACCAGCAGAGATCCGCAGAGCTCCTACGAGCAGTACTTC
CDR3: CATSRDPQSSYEQYF

V: TRBV27
size: NA
J: TRBJ1-4
D: TRBD1
DNA: TGTGCCAGCTGTACTAACAGGGGGCGAAATGAAAAACTGTTTTTT
CDR3: CASCTNRGRNEKLFF

V: TRBV11-1
size: NA
J: TRBJ2-3
D: NA
DNA: TGTGCCAGCAGCTTTGGTATAGATACGCAGTATTTT
CDR3: CASSFGIDTQYF

V: TRBV20-1
size: once
J: TRBJ2-1
D: TRBD2
DNA: TGCAGTGCAAGACTGGGACTAGCGGGGGGGTCGTTGGTCAATGAGCAGTTCTTC
CDR3: CSARLGLAGGSLVNEQFF

V: TRBV10-3
size: NA
J: TRBJ2-3
D: NA
DNA: TGTGCCATCAGTATGCAGACCACAGATACGCAGTATTTT
CDR3: CAISMQTTDTQYF

V: TRBV28
size: few
J: TRBJ1-2
D: NA
DNA: TGTGCCAGCAGTTTATCAGCACAGGGAATTCGGGGCTACACCTTC
CDR3: CASSLSAQGIRGYTF

V: TRBV7-9
size: NA
J: TRBJ2-7
D: NA
DNA: TGTGCCAGCAGCTTCCCCGGGACCGACTACTACGAGCAGTACTTC
CDR3: CASSFPGTDYYEQYF

V: TRBV20-1
size: NA
J: TRBJ2-7
D: NA
DNA: TGCAGTGCTACCGATACAACTACCACCTACGAGCAGTACTTC
CDR3: CSATDTTTTYEQYF